This TCR beta chain stems from a study of blood T cell repertoires in COVID-19. For the study at large: T cells, B-cell-depleted T cells, or PBMCs supplied cDNA or gDNA.

This table comes from immunoSEQ multiplex PCR, and its TCRdb copy is limited to in-frame clones, with some not included. The profile shows 90,000 to 150,000 clones, over 75% of them singletons. V trimming: 6 bases; J trimming: 4 bases; junction bases outside the gene matches: 8. Germline V gene lookup returns CDR1 MNHEY and CDR2 SMNVEV (reference sequence). CDR3 size: 16 residues. This receptor was taken from a man aged 70 or older with active or convalescent COVID-19. The sample taken for sequencing was peripheral blood. The gene calls are TRBV27 and TRBJ1-5, with 11 bases lining up with TRBD1. This CDR3 reads CASRQLGTGGNQPQHF. The CDR3 DNA reads as TGTGCCAGCAGACAGTTGGGGACAGGGGGAAATCAGCCCCAGCATTTT.